This entry is about one T cell receptor beta chain. This sample was included in a study of blood T cell repertoires in COVID-19. About the study: PBMCs, B-cell-depleted T cells, or T cells provided the cDNA or gDNA that made up the material.

Method: immunoSEQ multiplex PCR; TCRdb's copy keeps in-frame clones and lacks some. This sample has 50,000 to 65,000 clones, with around 85% found just once. V was pared by 5 bases and J by 5 bases, with 15 bases between. The CDR3 consists of 14 residues. CDR1 and CDR2 from the germline V gene are SGHAT and FQNNGV. The chain employs TRBV11-2 and TRBJ1-2, with a weak D call TRBD1 (5 bases). The sequenced material came from peripheral blood. The TCR sequence derives from a man in his forties or fifties with acute or convalescent COVID-19. The CDR3 reads CASSPGEGTYGYTF. The CDR3 coding sequence is TGTGCCAGCAGCCCCGGGGAGGGGACTTATGGCTACACCTTC.